This TCR beta chain comes out of a study of T cell responses to AZD1222 COVID-19 vaccine. Germline CDR1 MNHNS, CDR2 SASEGT. The ends lost 2 bases at V and 2 bases at J; junction bases unmatched: 3. CDR3 size: 15 residues. Notes on the study in general: Only five to seven AZD1222 recipients were seropositive at baseline.

Pooled in the analysis were second doses at about 4 or about 12 weeks. Libraries were prepared by immunoSEQ multiplex PCR; TCRdb keeps only in-frame clonotypes and omits some of them. The repertoire holds approximately 100,000 clones, with around 87% as singletons. On this clone: Its antigen is not known.

The material was peripheral blood, obtained 28 days after the second AZD1222 dose. The receptor was derived from an adult who received the AZD1222 COVID-19 vaccine. The chain employs TRBV6-1 and TRBJ1-5; 7 bases agree with TRBD1. In DNA form, the CDR3 reads TGTGCCAGCAGTGAACACGGACAGGGCAATCAGCCCCAGCATTTT. Encoded protein: CASSEHGQGNQPQHF.